This entry features one T cell receptor beta chain sequence. No antigen is known for it. Random hexamers were used to reverse transcribe about 0.45 to 1 ug of RNA. The authors amplified TCR beta CDR3 across 54 Vbeta and 13 Jbeta using immunoSEQ multiplex PCR. TCRdb processed the immunoSEQ multiplex PCR reads anew with MiXCR; each CDR3 protein has one entry. The sample includes about 200,000 distinct CDR3 sequences, roughly 96% seen only once; the top ten take about 0.096%. The sample belongs to a study of CD8 T cells in Susac syndrome. Findings and caveats of the study: The study conceded that relatively few individuals underwent its TCR sequencing and HLA analysis.

J lost 7 bases, V lost 2 bases, and 17 bases had no gene match. CDR1 is ENHRY and CDR2 is SYGVKD in the germline V gene. CDR3 length: 19 amino acids. High-throughput TCR beta sequencing covered peripheral CD8+ and CD4+ T cells. The authors negatively isolated CD8+ and CD4+ T cells and FACS-enriched TEMRA cells. The receptor was isolated from a human donor with multiple sclerosis. This chain joins TRBV10-3 and TRBJ2-1; 10 nucleotides align to TRBD2. The sample comprised CD4+ T cells from PBMCs. CDR3 bases: TGTGCCATCAGTGAGCCCCACGGGAGCGGGGGGGCCGGTAGGAATGAGCAGTTCTTC. This gives the protein CAISEPHGSGGAGRNEQFF.